Below are 14 T cell receptor beta chains sequenced from a single sample in a study of blood T cell repertoires in COVID-19. Some clones are missing from TCRdb's copy, which holds only in-frame ones; the method was immunoSEQ multiplex PCR. This table has fewer than 300,000 clones, 80% to 95% appearing once. Sequencing used peripheral blood. The receptors derive from a woman aged 25-40 years with COVID-19, enrolled during active disease.

V and J are TRBV5-5 and TRBJ2-1; TRBD2 aligns across 8 bases. V lost 4 bases and J lost 0; bases outside the gene matches: 3. The V gene's germline CDR1 is SGHKS and CDR2 YYEKEE (reference sequence). This CDR3 contains 15 residues. This CDR3 reads CASSPSGSSYNEQFF. In DNA, the CDR3 is TGTGCCAGCAGCCCCAGCGGGAGCTCCTACAATGAGCAGTTCTTC.

V and J are TRBV27 and TRBJ1-5; the D gene is possibly TRBD1 (5 bases). Trimming cost V 6 bases and J 11 bases, with 20 bases left between them. The CDR3 runs to 14 residues. CDR1 MNHEY and CDR2 SMNVEV come from the germline V gene (reference sequence). The CDR3 sequence is CASSLAGTSAAQHF. CDR3 nucleotides: TGTGCCAGCAGCCTTGCAGGGACTTCGGCAGCCCAGCATTTT.

The chain combines TRBV28 with TRBJ2-5, with 9 bases that match TRBD2. This CDR3 comprises 16 residues. Looked up from germline, CDR1 is MDHEN and CDR2 is SYDVKM. The V gene end was trimmed by 1 base and the J gene end by 2 bases; junction bases not matched to a gene: 5. The chain's CDR3 is CASSLSGTSFQETQYF. The CDR3 bases are TGTGCCAGCAGTTTATCAGGGACTAGCTTTCAAGAGACCCAGTACTTC. The full variable domain, its missing parts supplied by reference TRBV28 and TRBJ2-5, is DVKVTQSSRYLVKRTGEKVFLECVQDMDHENMFWYRQDPGLGLRLIYFSYDVKMKEKGDIPEGYSVSREKKERFSLILESASTNQTSMYLCASSLSGTSFQETQYFGPGTRLLVL.

The chain recombines TRBV11-2 with TRBJ2-1; 11 bases fit TRBD2. The CDR3 sequence is 16 residues long. The germline V gene encodes CDR1 SGHAT and CDR2 FQNNGV. V trimming: 0 bases; J trimming: 12 bases; junction bases outside the gene matches: 10. Written as DNA, the CDR3 is TGTGCCAGCAGCTTAGATGGTGGGACTAGCGGAGATGGGCAGTTCTTC. It codes for CASSLDGGTSGDGQFF.

The chain combines TRBV29-1 with TRBJ1-4; a possible D gene is TRBD1 (6 bases). This CDR3 spans 15 amino acids. CDR1 is SQVTM and CDR2 is ANQGSEA in the germline V gene. V gave up 6 bases and J gave up 7 bases, with 21 bases separating them. The CDR3, as DNA: TGCAGCGTCTCATATAACAGGGCGGTTGGTGAAAAACTGTTTTTT. It codes for CSVSYNRAVGEKLFF.

This chain connects TRBV7-9 to TRBJ1-4; TRBD1 is a possible D gene (6 bases). The V end was cut by 0 bases, the J end by 7 bases, with 15 bases between. The CDR3 spans 16 residues. Germline V gives CDR1 SEHNR, CDR2 FQNEAQ (reference sequence). CDR3 sequence (DNA): TGTGCCAGCAGCTTAGCGGCAGGGGCTGGTGGTGAAAAACTGTTTTTT. Amino acid sequence: CASSLAAGAGGEKLFF.

As concerns this clone: Additional DNA sequences in this sample encode the identical CDR3. The chain carries TRBV19 and TRBJ1-1; possibly TRBD1 for D (5 bases). Germline V gene data show CDR1 as LNHDA and CDR2 as SQIVND (reference sequence). The CDR3 runs to 13 residues. V was shortened by 3 bases and J by 4 bases, with 9 bases between the two germline ends. CDR3 sequence (DNA): TGTGCCAGTAGTATCCGGGGGAGCACTGAAGCTTTCTTT. Translation: CASSIRGSTEAFF.

This clone has only one observation. CDR3 nucleotides: TGTGCCAGCAGCGGAAGGACAGGGACCTACGAGCAGTACTTC. It encodes CASSGRTGTYEQYF. The rearrangement links TRBV9 to TRBJ2-7; 8 bases agree with TRBD1. The ends lost 3 bases at V and 2 bases at J; junction bases unmatched: 4. This CDR3 comprises 14 residues. Germline loops: CDR1 SGDLS, CDR2 YYNGEE.

The chain recombines TRBV28 with TRBJ1-5; D perhaps matches TRBD1 (5 bases). Germline CDR1 MDHEN, CDR2 SYDVKM. V lost 1 base to trimming and J lost 2 bases, with 15 bases between them. CDR3 length: 17 residues. The CDR3 protein is CASSLSAGFVGNQPQHF. CDR3 coding DNA: TGTGCCAGCAGTTTATCGGCAGGGTTCGTAGGCAATCAGCCCCAGCATTTT. The whole variable domain, remainder taken from reference TRBV28 and TRBJ1-5, is DVKVTQSSRYLVKRTGEKVFLECVQDMDHENMFWYRQDPGLGLRLIYFSYDVKMKEKGDIPEGYSVSREKKERFSLILESASTNQTSMYLCASSLSAGFVGNQPQHFGDGTRLSIL.

The rearrangement uses TRBV18 and TRBJ2-7, with 7 bases identical to TRBD1. The trim removed 1 base at V and 2 bases at J, leaving 5 bases unmatched. This CDR3 comprises 15 residues. Germline V gives CDR1 KGHSH, CDR2 LQKENI. In DNA form, the CDR3 reads TGTGCCAGCTCACCACGAAAGGGGGCGACCTACGAGCAGTACTTC. It translates to CASSPRKGATYEQYF.

For this clone: One end of the junction fails to match germline, which may point to a read error. V gene TRBV7-6 combines with J gene TRBJ1-1, with 7 nucleotides matching TRBD1. This CDR3 comprises 13 residues. Germline assignment: CDR1 SGHVS and CDR2 FNYEAQ. This chain's CDR3 is CVSSPRQGTEAFF. In DNA, the CDR3 is TGTGTCAGCAGCCCGCGACAGGGTACCGAAGCTTTCTTT.

The genes are TRBV2 and TRBJ1-4; D remains unclear. Trimming pared 6 bases from V and 5 bases from J, leaving 13 bases between. The CDR3 has 14 amino acids. The V gene's germline CDR1 is SNHLY and CDR2 FYNNEI. The DNA of the CDR3 is TGTGCCAGCAGACAAGGGCGGGTGAATGAAAAACTGTTTTTT. Protein product: CASRQGRVNEKLFF.

This sequence joins TRBV5-1 and TRBJ2-1; D might be TRBD1 (9 bases). Germline CDR1 SGHRS, CDR2 YFSETQ. Between the trimmed V and J ends, which lost 0 bases and 5 bases, there was a span of 18 bases. The CDR3 is 17 amino acids. The CDR3 reads CASSLAGGRTGDNEQFF. The CDR3 DNA is TGCGCCAGCAGCTTGGCGGGGGGGAGGACAGGGGACAATGAGCAGTTCTTC.

This rearrangement joins TRBV11-2 to TRBJ1-4, with 7 bases fitting TRBD1. The CDR3 runs to 12 residues. Germline CDR1 SGHAT, CDR2 FQNNGV. The V segment lost 5 bases and the J segment 16 bases; nucleotides outside the gene matches: 10. CDR3: CASSTRTGLPFF. The CDR3 bases are TGTGCCAGCAGCACCCGGACAGGCCTTCCGTTTTTT.